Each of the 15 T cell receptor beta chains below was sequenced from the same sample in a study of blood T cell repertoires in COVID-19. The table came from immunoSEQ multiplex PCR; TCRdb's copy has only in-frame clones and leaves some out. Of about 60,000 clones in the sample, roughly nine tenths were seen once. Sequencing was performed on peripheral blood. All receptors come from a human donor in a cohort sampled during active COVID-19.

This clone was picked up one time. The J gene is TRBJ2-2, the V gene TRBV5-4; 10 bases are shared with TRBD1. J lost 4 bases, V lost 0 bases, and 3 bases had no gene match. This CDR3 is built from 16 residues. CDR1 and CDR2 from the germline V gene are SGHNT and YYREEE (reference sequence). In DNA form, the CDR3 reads TGTGCCAGCAGCTTGGGCGGACAGGGGGGCACCGGGGAGCTGTTTTTT. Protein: CASSLGGQGGTGELFF.

The CDR3 here is CASSQEDYTNEQFF. DNA for the CDR3: TGCGCCAGCAGCCAAGAGGACTATACCAATGAGCAGTTCTTC. The rearrangement joins TRBV4-1 to TRBJ2-1; weak D call: TRBD2 (6 bases). Trimming took off 0 bases at V and 6 bases at J, with 9 bases between the two ends. The length of the CDR3 is 14 residues. CDR1 and CDR2 (germline): MGHRA, YSYEKL.

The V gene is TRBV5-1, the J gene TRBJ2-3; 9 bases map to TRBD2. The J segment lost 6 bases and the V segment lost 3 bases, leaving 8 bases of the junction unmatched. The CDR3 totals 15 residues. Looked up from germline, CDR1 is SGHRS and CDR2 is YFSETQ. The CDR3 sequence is CASSSGLAGFDTQYF. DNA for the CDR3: TGCGCCAGCAGCTCGGGTCTAGCGGGGTTTGATACGCAGTATTTT. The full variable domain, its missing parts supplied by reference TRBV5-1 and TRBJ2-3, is KAGVTQTPRYLIKTRGQQVTLSCSPISGHRSVSWYQQTPGQGLQFLFEYFSETQRNKGNFPGRFSGRQFSNSRSEMNVSTLELGDSALYLCASSSGLAGFDTQYFGPGTRLTVL.

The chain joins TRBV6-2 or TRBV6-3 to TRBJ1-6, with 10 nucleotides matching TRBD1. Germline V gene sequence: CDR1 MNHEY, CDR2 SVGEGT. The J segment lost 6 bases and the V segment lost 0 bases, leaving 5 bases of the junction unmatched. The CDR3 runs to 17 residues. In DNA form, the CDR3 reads TGTGCCAGCAGTTACTCGATTCGGGACAGGGGTAATTCACCCCTCCACTTT. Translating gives CASSYSIRDRGNSPLHF.

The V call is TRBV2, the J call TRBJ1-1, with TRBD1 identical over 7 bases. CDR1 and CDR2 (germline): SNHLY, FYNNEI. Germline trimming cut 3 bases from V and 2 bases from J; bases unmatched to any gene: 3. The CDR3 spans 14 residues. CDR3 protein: CASSERDRNTEAFF. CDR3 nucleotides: TGTGCCAGCAGTGAGAGGGACAGAAACACTGAAGCTTTCTTT.

The CDR3 DNA reads as TGTGCCAGCAGCTTAACCGGGACTAGCGTAGGGGTGGCGCAGTATTTT. It yields the protein CASSLTGTSVGVAQYF. The chain has TRBV7-3 and TRBJ2-3, with 10 bases that match TRBD2. The CDR3 contains 16 residues. Trimming at V came to 0 bases and at J to 10 bases, leaving 10 bases not matched to a gene. Germline values: CDR1 SGHTA, CDR2 FQGTGA.

For the CDR3, the DNA is TGCGCCAGCAGCCCGTCCGGGAGGCAGGTCTACGAGACCCAGTACTTC. It codes for CASSPSGRQVYETQYF. The rearrangement links TRBV5-1 to TRBJ2-5; 7 nucleotides agree with TRBD2. This CDR3 region has 16 residues. J was trimmed by 5 bases and V by 4 bases; bases with no gene match: 14. Per germline, CDR1 SGHRS and CDR2 YFSETQ.

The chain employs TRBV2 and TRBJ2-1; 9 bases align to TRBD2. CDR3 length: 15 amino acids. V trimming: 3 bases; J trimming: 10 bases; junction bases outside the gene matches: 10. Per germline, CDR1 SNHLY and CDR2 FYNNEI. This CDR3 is CASSEGASGGLEQFF. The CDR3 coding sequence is TGTGCCAGCAGTGAGGGGGCGAGCGGGGGGCTCGAGCAGTTCTTC.

CDR3 amino acids: CASSDQGGIQETQYF. CDR3 DNA sequence: TGTGCCAGCAGCGATCAAGGGGGAATCCAAGAGACCCAGTACTTC. The chain couples TRBV7-2 to TRBJ2-5, with a tentative D call TRBD1 (6 bases). The germline gives CDR1 SGHTA, CDR2 FQGNSA. The CDR3 is 15 amino acids. V was shortened by 5 bases and J by 1 base, with 14 bases between the two germline ends.

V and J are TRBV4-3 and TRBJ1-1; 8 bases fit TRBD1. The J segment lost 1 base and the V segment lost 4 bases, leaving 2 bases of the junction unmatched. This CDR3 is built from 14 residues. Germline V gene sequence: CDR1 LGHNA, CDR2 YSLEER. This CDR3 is CASSLGQGNTEAFF. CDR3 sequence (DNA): TGCGCCAGCAGCCTAGGACAGGGGAACACTGAAGCTTTCTTT.

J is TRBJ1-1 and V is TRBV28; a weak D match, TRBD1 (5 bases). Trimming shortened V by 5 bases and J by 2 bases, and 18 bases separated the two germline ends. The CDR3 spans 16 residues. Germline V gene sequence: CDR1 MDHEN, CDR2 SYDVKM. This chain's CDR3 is CASSPRGLLQNTEAFF. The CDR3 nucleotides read TGTGCCAGCAGTCCGAGGGGACTGCTCCAAAACACTGAAGCTTTCTTT. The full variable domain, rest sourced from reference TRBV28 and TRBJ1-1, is DVKVTQSSRYLVKRTGEKVFLECVQDMDHENMFWYRQDPGLGLRLIYFSYDVKMKEKGDIPEGYSVSREKKERFSLILESASTNQTSMYLCASSPRGLLQNTEAFFGQGTRLTVV.

In DNA, the CDR3 is TGTGCCAGCAGGGCGAGCGGGAGGGGAAGCGAAAAACTGTTTTTT. It specifies CASRASGRGSEKLFF. The gene calls are TRBV2 and TRBJ1-4; D possibly corresponds to TRBD1 (5 bases). V lost 6 bases and J 8 bases, leaving 19 bases between the germline ends. Germline lookup yields CDR1 SNHLY and CDR2 FYNNEI. The CDR3 totals 15 residues.

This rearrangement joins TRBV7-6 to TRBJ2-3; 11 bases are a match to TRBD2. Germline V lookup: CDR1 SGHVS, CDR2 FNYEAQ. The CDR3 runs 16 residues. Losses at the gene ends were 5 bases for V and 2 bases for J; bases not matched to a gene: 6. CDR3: CASSPGLADNTDTQYF. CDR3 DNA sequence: TGTGCCAGCAGCCCGGGACTAGCGGACAACACAGATACGCAGTATTTT.

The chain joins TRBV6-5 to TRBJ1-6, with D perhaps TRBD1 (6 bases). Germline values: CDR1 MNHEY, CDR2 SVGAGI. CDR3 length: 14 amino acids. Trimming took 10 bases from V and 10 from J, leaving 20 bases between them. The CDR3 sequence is CATRTVPQGSPLHF. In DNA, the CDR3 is TGTGCCACCCGGACAGTTCCACAAGGCTCACCCCTCCACTTT.

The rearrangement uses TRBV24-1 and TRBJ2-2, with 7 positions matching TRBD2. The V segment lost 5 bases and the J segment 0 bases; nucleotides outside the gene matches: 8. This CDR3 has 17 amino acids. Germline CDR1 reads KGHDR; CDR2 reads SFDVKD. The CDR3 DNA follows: TGTGCCACCAGTGGCGATTCGGGAGGCGCGAACACCGGGGAGCTGTTTTTT. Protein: CATSGDSGGANTGELFF.